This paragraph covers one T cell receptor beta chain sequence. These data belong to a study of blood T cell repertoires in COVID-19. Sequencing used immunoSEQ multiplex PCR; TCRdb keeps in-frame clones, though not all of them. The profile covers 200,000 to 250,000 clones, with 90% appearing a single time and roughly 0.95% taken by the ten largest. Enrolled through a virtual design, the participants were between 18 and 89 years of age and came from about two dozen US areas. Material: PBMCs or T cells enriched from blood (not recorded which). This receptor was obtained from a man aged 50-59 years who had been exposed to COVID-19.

CDR3 coding DNA: TGTGCCAGCAGTGAGGGAGTTCACTATGGCTACACCTTC. Encoded protein: CASSEGVHYGYTF. V usage is TRBV6-1 and J usage is TRBJ1-2, with D unresolved. Germline lookup yields CDR1 MNHNS and CDR2 SASEGT. This CDR3 is 13 amino acids long. V shed 3 bases and J shed 3 bases, with 8 bases lying between them.